One sample yielded the 3 T cell receptor beta chains listed below, sequenced in a study of control samples from healthy donors and cancer patients. The repertoire was sequenced with immunoSEQ multiplex PCR; TCRdb's copy has only in-frame clones and lacks some. The repertoire holds over 150,000 clones, with 96% as singletons. The sample consisted of blood. The source of these receptors is a woman younger than 45 in good health.

The chain recombines TRBV19 with TRBJ1-1, with TRBD1 matching over 9 bases. The germline V gene has CDR1 LNHDA and CDR2 SQIVND (reference sequence). This CDR3 has 13 residues. J gave up 4 bases and V 7 bases, and 4 bases lay outside the gene matches. The CDR3 sequence: CASIGTGRTEAFF. The DNA for the CDR3 is TGTGCCAGTATAGGGACAGGGCGCACTGAAGCTTTCTTT. The full variable domain, completed using reference TRBV19 and TRBJ1-1, is DGGITQSPKYLFRKEGQNVTLSCEQNLNHDAMYWYRQDPGQGLRLIYYSQIVNDFQKGDIAEGYSVSREKKESFPLTVTSAQKNPTAFYLCASIGTGRTEAFFGQGTRLTVV.

The J gene is TRBJ2-7, the V gene TRBV14; 8 bases match TRBD1. V shed 4 bases and J 2 bases; nucleotides not matched to a gene: 10. Germline lookup yields CDR1 SGHDN and CDR2 FVKESK. CDR3 length equals 16 residues. The CDR3 bases are TGTGCCAGCAGCCTTGGGTGGACAGGGTATGCCTACGAGCAGTACTTC. Amino acids: CASSLGWTGYAYEQYF.

This chain uses TRBV19 with TRBJ2-7; no clear D. CDR1 is LNHDA, CDR2 SQIVND, per germline (reference sequence). This CDR3 is built from 14 residues. V was cut by 2 bases and J by 0 bases, with 8 bases left in between. CDR3: CASSIRSFSYEQYF. Here the CDR3 DNA reads TGTGCCAGTAGTATAAGGTCCTTCTCCTACGAGCAGTACTTC.